This entry lists 30 T cell receptor beta chains sequenced from one sample in a study of blood T cell repertoires in COVID-19. TCRdb's copy holds only in-frame clones and misses some; the assay was immunoSEQ multiplex PCR. The data hold 85,000 to 120,000 clones, with approximately 86% observed a single time. Sequencing was carried out using peripheral blood. Receptor source: a woman aged 45-59 years with COVID-19, enrolled during active disease.

This clone was seen only a few times. The V and J genes are TRBV2 and TRBJ2-7, with D hard to call. The CDR3 extends over 12 amino acids. In germline, CDR1 is SNHLY, CDR2 FYNNEI. V lost 2 bases to trimming and J lost 2 bases, with 4 bases between them. Written as DNA, the CDR3 is TGTGCCAGCAGTGAACAAACCTACGAGCAGTACTTC. Encoded protein: CASSEQTYEQYF. Full variable domain (rest looked up from reference TRBV2 and TRBJ2-7): EPEVTQTPSHQVTQMGQEVILRCVPISNHLYFYWYRQILGQKVEFLVSFYNNEISEKSEIFDDQFSVERPDGSNFTLKIRSTKLEDSAMYFCASSEQTYEQYFGPGTRLTVT.

The chain combines TRBV10-3 with TRBJ1-1; perhaps TRBD1 as D (6 bases). The CDR3 consists of 13 residues. V gave up 6 bases and J gave up 7 bases, with 15 bases separating them. CDR1 and CDR2 (germline): ENHRY, SYGVKD. The CDR3 is CAISSDSVSEAFF. The DNA of the CDR3 is TGTGCCATCAGCTCGGACAGTGTGAGTGAAGCTTTCTTT.

This clone is a singleton in its sample. The J gene is TRBJ1-4, the V gene TRBV5-4, with TRBD1 matching 10 bases. J lost 5 bases, V lost 0 bases, and 7 bases had no gene match. The CDR3 totals 17 residues. Germline V gene lookup returns CDR1 SGHNT and CDR2 YYREEE (reference sequence). The CDR3 nucleotides are TGTGCCAGCAGCTTGGCGGGGGGGGACAGGGGAAATGAAAAACTGTTTTTT. It is translated as CASSLAGGDRGNEKLFF.

V usage is TRBV11-2 and J usage is TRBJ2-7, with 9 bases identical to TRBD1. After removal of 6 bases from V and 5 bases from J, the junction contained 2 bases not matched to a gene. This CDR3 is 12 amino acids long. Germline loops: CDR1 SGHAT, CDR2 FQNNGV. The CDR3 coding sequence is TGTGCCAGCAGACGGGACAGGGACGAGCAGTACTTC. Translated, it gives CASRRDRDEQYF.

V and J are TRBV6-5 and TRBJ1-3; D is perhaps TRBD1 (6 bases). CDR1 MNHEY and CDR2 SVGAGI come from the germline V gene. Trimming stripped 4 bases from V and 0 bases from J, with 13 bases between. CDR3 length equals 16 residues. The CDR3 reads CASSWGQALSGNTIYF. The CDR3 nucleotides read TGTGCCAGCAGTTGGGGGCAGGCCCTCTCTGGAAACACCATATATTTT.

The gene calls are TRBV29-1 and TRBJ2-1, with D maybe TRBD1 (5 bases). The CDR3 has 13 amino acids. The germline gives CDR1 SQVTM, CDR2 ANQGSEA. The V and J ends lost 4 bases and 3 bases respectively, with 10 bases between them. In DNA, the CDR3 is TGCAGCGTTGTAGGGGTGCACTACAATGAGCAGTTCTTC. As protein: CSVVGVHYNEQFF.

Regarding this clone: Other DNA variants within this sample encode the same CDR3. CDR3 sequence (DNA): TGTGCCAGCAGCTTAGCGACAGGCGAAGCTTTCTTT. This encodes CASSLATGEAFF. The chain carries TRBV7-9 and TRBJ1-1; perhaps TRBD1 as D (6 bases). The germline V and J ends were trimmed by 0 bases and 8 bases, with 7 bases remaining between them. From germline, CDR1 is SEHNR and CDR2 FQNEAQ (reference sequence). This CDR3 contains 12 residues.

The V gene is TRBV5-1, the J gene TRBJ2-5, with 11 bases lining up with TRBD2. Per germline, CDR1 SGHRS and CDR2 YFSETQ. The CDR3 extends over 16 amino acids. V lost 0 bases, J lost 2 bases, and 3 bases stayed unmatched. The CDR3 DNA reads as TGCGCCAGCAGCTTGGCGGCTAGCGGGGGGCAAGAGACCCAGTACTTC. Amino acid sequence: CASSLAASGGQETQYF.

This clone was counted many times. J is TRBJ2-1 and V is TRBV20-1, with D maybe TRBD2 (6 bases). Germline V gene lookup returns CDR1 DFQATT and CDR2 SNEGSKA (reference sequence). The CDR3 extends over 16 amino acids. V was shortened by 3 bases and J by 1 base, with 16 bases between the two germline ends. The CDR3 coding sequence is TGCAGTGCTAGTGGATTTGCGGGGATGTCCTACAATGAGCAGTTCTTC. Amino acids: CSASGFAGMSYNEQFF.

This chain links TRBV11-2 with TRBJ2-1; 12 positions agree with TRBD2. This CDR3 comprises 18 residues. V was clipped by 2 bases and J by 0 bases; unmatched bases: 5. CDR1 is SGHAT, CDR2 FQNNGV, per germline. The CDR3 spells CASSLTSGGPFSYNEQFF. The CDR3 DNA is TGTGCCAGCAGCTTAACTAGCGGGGGGCCCTTCTCCTACAATGAGCAGTTCTTC.

J is TRBJ1-1 and V is TRBV7-9, with D possibly being TRBD1 (5 bases). This CDR3 comprises 14 residues. Trimming removed 3 bases at V and 1 base at J, with 9 bases between. Looked up from germline, CDR1 is SEHNR and CDR2 is FQNEAQ (reference sequence). The CDR3, as DNA: TGTGCCAGCAGCTTTAGCAGGGAGAACACTGAAGCTTTCTTT. It encodes CASSFSRENTEAFF.

The rearrangement links TRBV18 to TRBJ2-3; 8 nucleotides agree with TRBD1. This CDR3 is built from 16 residues. J lost 1 base, V lost 2 bases, and 5 bases had no gene match. Germline V gene sequence: CDR1 KGHSH, CDR2 LQKENI. CDR3 protein: CASSPIATGGTDTQYF. DNA for the CDR3: TGTGCCAGCTCACCAATAGCGACAGGGGGCACAGATACGCAGTATTTT.

The V and J genes are TRBV3-1 (or the pseudogene TRBV3-2) and TRBJ1-1; no firm D call. Germline CDR1 reads LGHDT; CDR2 reads YNNKEL (reference sequence). The CDR3 extends over 16 amino acids. Trimming removed 0 bases from V and 1 base from J, with 12 bases in between. CDR3 in DNA: TGTGCCAGCAGCCAAGATCAGTCCAGGCCGAACACTGAAGCTTTCTTT. This codes for CASSQDQSRPNTEAFF.

This chain uses TRBV5-1 with TRBJ1-2; D may be TRBD1 (5 bases). V lost 0 bases to trimming and J lost 6 bases, with 9 bases between them. Germline V gives CDR1 SGHRS, CDR2 YFSETQ. The CDR3 sequence is 13 residues long. CDR3 sequence: CASSLDGGNGYTF. CDR3 coding DNA: TGCGCCAGCAGCTTGGACGGGGGTAATGGCTACACCTTC. The variable domain in full, with the rest retrieved from reference TRBV5-1 and TRBJ1-2, is KAGVTQTPRYLIKTRGQQVTLSCSPISGHRSVSWYQQTPGQGLQFLFEYFSETQRNKGNFPGRFSGRQFSNSRSEMNVSTLELGDSALYLCASSLDGGNGYTFGSGTRLTVV.

V is TRBV10-3 and J is TRBJ2-1, with D perhaps matching TRBD1 (6 bases). Trimming removed 2 bases from V and 4 bases from J, with 9 bases in between. The CDR3 has 14 residues. Germline-derived CDR1 and CDR2 are ENHRY and SYGVKD. The DNA for the CDR3 is TGTGCCATCAGTGAGAAGGGACAATACAATGAGCAGTTCTTC. Translation: CAISEKGQYNEQFF.

This clone was found once. V usage is TRBV10-3 and J usage is TRBJ2-5, with D possibly TRBD2 on 6 matching bases. Germline V CDR1 and CDR2: ENHRY, SYGVKD. V was pared by 1 base and J by 2 bases, with 8 bases between. CDR3 length equals 14 residues. The CDR3 region has the DNA TGTGCCATCAGTGAGTGGGGGGTTCAAGAGACCCAGTACTTC. Amino acid sequence: CAISEWGVQETQYF.

This clone was counted a single time. The chain uses TRBV3-1 (or the pseudogene TRBV3-2) and TRBJ2-4, with TRBD2 matching over 7 bases. The CDR3 spans 13 residues. V lost 11 bases and J lost 1; bases outside the gene matches: 5. The germline V gene encodes CDR1 LGHDT and CDR2 YNNKEL (reference sequence). The CDR3 nucleotides read TGTGCCGCGGGGCGGGGGGCCAAAAACATTCAGTACTTC. The encoded protein is CAAGRGAKNIQYF.

The chain recombines TRBV20-1 with TRBJ2-1, with TRBD1 matching 9 bases. Trimming at V came to 3 bases and at J to 7 bases, leaving 7 bases not matched to a gene. Germline assignment: CDR1 DFQATT and CDR2 SNEGSKA (reference sequence). CDR3 length equals 14 residues. The CDR3 sequence is CSASPRTGVNEQFF. The CDR3, as DNA: TGCAGTGCTAGTCCTAGGACAGGGGTGAATGAGCAGTTCTTC.

This clone was seen only a few times. The chain couples TRBV7-2 to TRBJ2-7; TRBD1 agrees at 8 bases. CDR1 is SGHTA and CDR2 is FQGNSA in the germline V gene. This CDR3 has 13 residues. The V segment lost 6 bases and the J segment 2 bases; nucleotides outside the gene matches: 3. The CDR3 bases are TGTGCCAGCAGGACGACAGGGGCCTACGAGCAGTACTTC. Protein sequence: CASRTTGAYEQYF.

The rearrangement uses TRBV6-1 and TRBJ1-1; a weak D match, TRBD1 (6 bases). The germline V gene has CDR1 MNHNS and CDR2 SASEGT. CDR3 length equals 16 residues. Between the trimmed V and J ends, which lost 3 bases and 0 bases, there was a span of 14 bases. CDR3 nucleotide sequence: TGTGCCAGCAGTGACAGGACAGTCTCCATGAACACTGAAGCTTTCTTT. Translating it yields CASSDRTVSMNTEAFF.

The rearrangement uses TRBV5-6 and TRBJ1-2, with 9 bases that match TRBD1. CDR1 and CDR2 (germline): SGHDT, YYEEEE. V shed 0 bases and J 4 bases; nucleotides not matched to a gene: 10. The CDR3 sequence is 17 residues long. The DNA of the CDR3 is TGTGCCAGCAGCTTGGAGGGGACAGGGACTATATTCTATGGCTACACCTTC. It codes for CASSLEGTGTIFYGYTF.

The CDR3 protein is CASTPGQGRRDEQFF. The CDR3 nucleotides read TGCGCCAGCACCCCGGGGCAGGGGCGTAGGGATGAGCAGTTCTTC. The V and J genes are TRBV4-1 and TRBJ2-1, with D maybe TRBD1 (6 bases). The CDR3 length is 15 residues. Trimming cost V 7 bases and J 8 bases, with 21 bases left between them. Germline V gene data show CDR1 as MGHRA and CDR2 as YSYEKL.

The rearrangement joins TRBV5-4 to TRBJ2-1; no reliable D call. The V and J ends lost 3 bases and 9 bases respectively, with 10 bases between them. CDR1 and CDR2 (germline): SGHNT, YYREEE (reference sequence). The CDR3 runs 12 residues. The CDR3 sequence is CASSSRTGEQFF. In DNA, the CDR3 is TGTGCCAGCAGCTCACGCACTGGTGAGCAGTTCTTC.

The rearrangement joins TRBV3-1 (or the pseudogene TRBV3-2) to TRBJ2-7; a weak D match, TRBD1 (6 bases). Germline values: CDR1 LGHDT, CDR2 YNNKEL (reference sequence). This CDR3 spans 16 amino acids. The V gene lost 2 bases and the J gene lost 2 bases, with 16 bases spanning the gap. CDR3 residues: CASSQRGYQGTYEQYF. The DNA of the CDR3 is TGTGCCAGCAGCCAAAGGGGGTACCAGGGAACCTACGAGCAGTACTTC.

The chain combines TRBV6-6 with TRBJ1-2; 9 bases map to TRBD1. Trimming removed 5 bases from V and 3 bases from J; junction bases left unmatched: 1. Germline V CDR1 and CDR2: MNHNY, SVGAGI (reference sequence). This CDR3 spans 13 amino acids. The chain's CDR3 is CASSRTGDYGYTF. For the CDR3, the DNA is TGTGCCAGCAGTCGGACAGGGGACTATGGCTACACCTTC.

For this clone: Other nucleotide sequences in the sample specify the same CDR3. The rearrangement joins TRBV7-2 to TRBJ1-5, with D possibly TRBD1 on 6 matching bases. V lost 4 bases and J lost 4, with 11 bases in between. Per germline, CDR1 SGHTA and CDR2 FQGNSA. The CDR3 length is 14 residues. The CDR3 protein is CASSSGERNQPQHF. Written as DNA, the CDR3 is TGTGCCAGCAGCTCAGGGGAGAGGAATCAGCCCCAGCATTTT.

The chain joins TRBV3-1 (or the pseudogene TRBV3-2) to TRBJ1-5, with D unclear. V lost 6 bases and J lost 5, with 14 bases in between. The CDR3 is 14 amino acids. Germline values: CDR1 LGHDT, CDR2 YNNKEL (reference sequence). CDR3 bases: TGTGCCAGCAGTCTAGACGGGTCGGATCAGCCCCAGCATTTT. Translation gives CASSLDGSDQPQHF.

This clone was detected once. V is TRBV18 and J is TRBJ1-2; 9 nucleotides agree with TRBD1. The CDR3 spans 14 residues. Germline V CDR1 and CDR2: KGHSH, LQKENI. With V trimmed by 8 bases and J by 2 bases, 6 bases remained unmatched. DNA for the CDR3: TGTGCCAGCCTTCCGGGACAGGGAAACTATGGCTACACCTTC. Encoded protein: CASLPGQGNYGYTF.

The sample holds one count of this clone. The chain is built from TRBV3-1 (or the pseudogene TRBV3-2) and TRBJ2-7; 8 nucleotides match TRBD1. The V gene's germline CDR1 is LGHDT and CDR2 YNNKEL (reference sequence). The trim removed 3 bases at V and 5 bases at J, leaving 9 bases unmatched. CDR3 length: 15 amino acids. The CDR3 is CASSHLGQAPHEQYF. The DNA of the CDR3 is TGTGCCAGCAGCCACTTGGGACAGGCCCCTCACGAGCAGTACTTC.

V usage is TRBV2 and J usage is TRBJ2-3; perhaps TRBD1 as D (6 bases). The CDR3 runs 15 residues. Germline V gene lookup returns CDR1 SNHLY and CDR2 FYNNEI. Trimming shortened V by 8 bases and J by 0 bases, and 15 bases separated the two germline ends. The CDR3 spells CASRTPGHSTDTQYF. The CDR3 DNA sequence: TGTGCCAGCCGAACGCCGGGACACAGCACAGATACGCAGTATTTT.